The 17 T cell receptor beta chains presented below share a single source sample, sequenced in a study of cytomegalovirus exposure and HLA in healthy donors. Repertoires were generated with immunoSEQ multiplex PCR, while TCRdb's copy carries only in-frame clones and drops some. The sample shows 140,000 to 150,000 clones, about 94% of them seen only once. The sample taken for sequencing was PBMCs. The origin of the receptors is a man aged 18 to 30 in good health and CMV-seropositive.

This chain uses TRBV7-8 with TRBJ1-4; TRBD1 agrees at 7 bases. The CDR3 contains 13 residues. J gave up 10 bases and V 8 bases, and 10 bases lay outside the gene matches. The germline CDR1 and CDR2 sequences are SGHVS and FQNEAQ. CDR3 loop: CASGSTGVGKLFF. CDR3 DNA sequence: TGTGCCAGCGGCAGTACAGGGGTGGGAAAACTGTTTTTT.

This clone came up once. The J gene is TRBJ2-7, the V gene TRBV9; no definite D call. The CDR3 spans 15 residues. The germline CDR1 and CDR2 sequences are SGDLS and YYNGEE. Trimming took 4 bases from V and 5 from J, leaving 19 bases between them. DNA for the CDR3: TGTGCCAGCAGCACAGAAACCCTGTCGAGTCACGAGCAGTACTTC. This sequence encodes CASSTETLSSHEQYF.

The chain employs TRBV11-2 and TRBJ2-2; D call uncertain. The CDR3 contains 13 residues. Trimming shortened V by 3 bases and J by 5 bases, and 7 bases separated the two germline ends. CDR1 is SGHAT, CDR2 FQNNGV, per germline. CDR3 sequence reads: CASSLAGTGELFF. The CDR3 region has the DNA TGTGCCAGCAGCTTGGCCGGGACCGGGGAGCTGTTTTTT.

The chain carries TRBV6-5 and TRBJ2-1; 8 nucleotides match TRBD2. V lost 7 bases to trimming and J lost 5 bases; unmatched junction nucleotides: 10. Germline V gene data show CDR1 as MNHEY and CDR2 as SVGAGI. The CDR3 consists of 15 residues. CDR3 sequence (DNA): TGTGCCAGCAACCGAGGACTAGCTCGGGACAATGAGCAGTTCTTC. Amino acids: CASNRGLARDNEQFF.

The V and J genes are TRBV15 and TRBJ1-3, with D maybe TRBD1 (5 bases). Germline loops: CDR1 LNHNV, CDR2 YYDKDF (reference sequence). The CDR3 covers 15 residues. V was cut by 3 bases and J by 4 bases, with 13 bases left in between. CDR3 sequence reads: CATSRTVVKGNTIYF. CDR3 sequence (DNA): TGTGCCACCAGCAGGACAGTTGTTAAAGGAAACACCATATATTTT.

J is TRBJ2-5 and V is TRBV5-1; 8 nucleotides agree with TRBD1. Germline V gene lookup returns CDR1 SGHRS and CDR2 YFSETQ. This CDR3 spans 14 amino acids. With V trimmed by 1 base and J by 5 bases, 4 bases remained unmatched. CDR3 sequence (DNA): TGCGCCAGCAGCTTGCAGGGGGCCGGGGAGACCCAGTACTTC. Residues: CASSLQGAGETQYF. The full variable domain, rest sourced from reference TRBV5-1 and TRBJ2-5, is KAGVTQTPRYLIKTRGQQVTLSCSPISGHRSVSWYQQTPGQGLQFLFEYFSETQRNKGNFPGRFSGRQFSNSRSEMNVSTLELGDSALYLCASSLQGAGETQYFGPGTRLLVL.

The chain employs TRBV7-9 and TRBJ1-1; D unresolved. CDR3 length: 11 amino acids. Trimming cost V 4 bases and J 8 bases, with 8 bases left between them. Germline-derived CDR1 and CDR2 are SEHNR and FQNEAQ (reference sequence). CDR3 in DNA: TGTGCCAGCAGCTCCCTGACAGAAGCTTTCTTT. This sequence encodes CASSSLTEAFF.

The chain recombines TRBV30 with TRBJ1-4; a possible D gene is TRBD1 (5 bases). There are 15 residues in the CDR3. Germline lookup yields CDR1 GTSNPN and CDR2 SVGIG (reference sequence). Between the trimmed V and J ends, which lost 0 bases and 8 bases, there was a span of 16 bases. The CDR3 loop is CAWSVGAGAGEKLFF. In DNA, the CDR3 is TGTGCCTGGAGTGTAGGGGCTGGGGCGGGGGAAAAACTGTTTTTT.

The CDR3: CASSLVGQDTDTQYF. The DNA for the CDR3 is TGTGCCAGCAGCTTAGTGGGACAAGACACAGATACGCAGTATTTT. The chain uses TRBV7-9 and TRBJ2-3; D possibly corresponds to TRBD1 (6 bases). The CDR3 has 15 amino acids. Germline V gene lookup returns CDR1 SEHNR and CDR2 FQNEAQ (reference sequence). The V and J ends lost 1 base and 2 bases respectively, with 10 bases between them.

The V call is TRBV27, the J call TRBJ2-7; 9 nucleotides line up with TRBD1. Looked up from germline, CDR1 is MNHEY and CDR2 is SMNVEV (reference sequence). CDR3 length: 14 amino acids. V lost 6 bases and J lost 2; bases outside the gene matches: 5. CDR3: CASRSRQGAYEQYF. CDR3 nucleotide sequence: TGTGCCAGCAGATCCAGACAGGGGGCCTACGAGCAGTACTTC.

This chain uses TRBV6-1 with TRBJ2-5; D possibly corresponds to TRBD2 (7 bases). The CDR3 extends over 12 amino acids. Germline CDR1 is MNHNS and CDR2 is SASEGT. V was clipped by 9 bases and J by 7 bases, with 15 bases between them. The CDR3 region has the DNA TGTGCCAGACTTCGGGGGGCCGGGACCCAGTACTTC. This translates into CARLRGAGTQYF.

This chain links TRBV10-3 with TRBJ2-2, with a tentative D call TRBD1 (6 bases). CDR1 and CDR2 from the germline V gene are ENHRY and SYGVKD. The CDR3 is made up of 13 amino acids. Trimming pared 8 bases from V and 2 bases from J, leaving 9 bases between. The CDR3 is CAIEQGNTGELFF. The CDR3 DNA sequence: TGTGCCATCGAACAGGGCAACACCGGGGAGCTGTTTTTT.

V and J are TRBV28 and TRBJ1-1; unclear D gene. Trimming removed 3 bases from V and 5 bases from J, with 13 bases in between. Per germline, CDR1 MDHEN and CDR2 SYDVKM. The CDR3 is 14 amino acids. This CDR3 reads CASSFLTMATEAFF. For the CDR3, the DNA is TGTGCCAGCAGTTTCTTAACGATGGCAACTGAAGCTTTCTTT.

This clone was seen only a few times. The same CDR3 arises from other DNA sequences in this sample as well. This chain joins TRBV5-8 and TRBJ1-5; D gene unclear. This CDR3 has 13 amino acids. V was cut by 2 bases and J by 4 bases, with 7 bases left in between. CDR1 SGHTS and CDR2 YDEGEE come from the germline V gene. The CDR3 bases are TGTGCCAGCAGCTTACGCAGAAATCAGCCCCAGCATTTT. Encoded protein: CASSLRRNQPQHF.

The CDR3 DNA is TGTGCCAGCGCGACAGGGGGCACAGATACGCAGTATTTT. It codes for CASATGGTDTQYF. The chain employs TRBV2 and TRBJ2-3; 8 bases line up with TRBD1. This CDR3 comprises 13 residues. Germline values: CDR1 SNHLY, CDR2 FYNNEI. Germline trimming cut 8 bases from V and 1 base from J; bases unmatched to any gene: 2.

J is TRBJ2-5 and V is TRBV13; 9 bases fit TRBD1. The CDR3 loop spans 13 amino acids. Losses at the gene ends were 8 bases for V and 0 bases for J; bases not matched to a gene: 1. Germline CDR1 reads PRHDT; CDR2 reads FYEKMQ (reference sequence). This CDR3 reads CASGTGHQETQYF. The CDR3, as DNA: TGTGCCAGCGGGACAGGGCACCAAGAGACCCAGTACTTC.

This chain joins TRBV6-5 and TRBJ2-7, with D maybe TRBD1 (6 bases). The CDR3 is 13 amino acids. Trimming left V 7 bases short and J 4 bases short, with 14 bases between. Germline V gene data show CDR1 as MNHEY and CDR2 as SVGAGI. CDR3 region: CASTTLGAYEQYF. Here the CDR3 DNA reads TGTGCCAGCACCACTTTGGGGGCTTACGAGCAGTACTTC.